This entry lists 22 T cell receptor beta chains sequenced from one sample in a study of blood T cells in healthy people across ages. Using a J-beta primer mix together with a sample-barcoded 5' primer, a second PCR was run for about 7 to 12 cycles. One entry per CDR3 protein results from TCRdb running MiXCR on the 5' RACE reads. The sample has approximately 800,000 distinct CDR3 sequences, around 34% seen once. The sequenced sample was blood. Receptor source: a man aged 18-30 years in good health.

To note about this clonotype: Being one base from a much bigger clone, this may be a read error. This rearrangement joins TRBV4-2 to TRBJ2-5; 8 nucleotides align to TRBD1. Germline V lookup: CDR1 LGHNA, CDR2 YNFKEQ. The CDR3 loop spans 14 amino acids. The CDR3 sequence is CAGSHRTGKETQYF. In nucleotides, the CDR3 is TGTGCCGGCAGCCATCGGACAGGGAAAGAGACCCAGTACTTC.

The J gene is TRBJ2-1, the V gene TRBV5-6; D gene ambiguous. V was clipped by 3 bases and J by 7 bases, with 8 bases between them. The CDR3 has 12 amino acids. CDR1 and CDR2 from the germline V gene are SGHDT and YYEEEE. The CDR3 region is CASSWFGNEQFF. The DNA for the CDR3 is TGTGCCAGCAGCTGGTTCGGGAATGAGCAGTTCTTC.

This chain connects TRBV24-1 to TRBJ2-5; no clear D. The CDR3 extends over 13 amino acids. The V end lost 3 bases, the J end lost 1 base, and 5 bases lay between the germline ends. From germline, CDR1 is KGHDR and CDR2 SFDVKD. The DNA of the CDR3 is TGTGCCACCAGTGATATATCCCAAGAGACCCAGTACTTC. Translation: CATSDISQETQYF.

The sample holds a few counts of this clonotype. The CDR3 protein is CASSYSRGVANTEAFF. The CDR3 region has the DNA TGTGCCAGCAGTTACTCCAGGGGAGTAGCGAACACTGAAGCTTTCTTT. The rearrangement links TRBV6-5 to TRBJ1-1; tentative D call: TRBD1 (6 bases). The CDR3 contains 16 residues. The V gene lost 0 bases and the J gene lost 1 base, with 12 bases spanning the gap. Germline-derived CDR1 and CDR2 are MNHEY and SVGAGI.

In DNA, the CDR3 is TGTGCCAGCAGTTACTCGGGCGGGGGGGCTGTGAATGAGCAGTTCTTC. It is translated as CASSYSGGGAVNEQFF. V is TRBV6-2 or TRBV6-3 and J is TRBJ2-1, with 9 bases matching TRBD2. After removal of 0 bases from V and 7 bases from J, the junction contained 7 bases not matched to a gene. This CDR3 contains 16 residues. Germline-derived CDR1 and CDR2 are MNHEY and SVGEGT.

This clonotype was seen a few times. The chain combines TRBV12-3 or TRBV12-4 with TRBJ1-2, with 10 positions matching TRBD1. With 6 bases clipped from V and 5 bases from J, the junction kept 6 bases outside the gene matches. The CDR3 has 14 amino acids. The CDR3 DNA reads TGTGCCAGCAGGGCCGGGACAGGGGAATATGGCTACACCTTC. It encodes CASRAGTGEYGYTF.

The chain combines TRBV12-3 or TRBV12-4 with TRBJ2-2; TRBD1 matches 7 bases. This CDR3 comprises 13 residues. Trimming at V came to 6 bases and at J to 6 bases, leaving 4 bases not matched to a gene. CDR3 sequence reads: CASRLTGSGELFF. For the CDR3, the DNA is TGTGCCAGCAGGCTGACAGGGTCCGGGGAGCTGTTTTTT.

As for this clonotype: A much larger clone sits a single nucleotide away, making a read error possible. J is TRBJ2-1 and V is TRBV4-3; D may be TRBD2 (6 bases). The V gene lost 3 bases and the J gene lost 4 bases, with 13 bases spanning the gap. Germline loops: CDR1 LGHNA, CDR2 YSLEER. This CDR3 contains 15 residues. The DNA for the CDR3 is TGCGCCAGCAGCCACGATGGGCGGGGTTACAATGAGCAGTTCTTC. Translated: CASSHDGRGYNEQFF.

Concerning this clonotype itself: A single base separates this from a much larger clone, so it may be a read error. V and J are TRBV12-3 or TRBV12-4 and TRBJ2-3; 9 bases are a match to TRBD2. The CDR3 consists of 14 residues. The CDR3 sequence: CASSPSGVTDAQYF. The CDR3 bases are TGTGCCAGCAGCCCTAGCGGGGTCACAGATGCGCAGTATTTT.

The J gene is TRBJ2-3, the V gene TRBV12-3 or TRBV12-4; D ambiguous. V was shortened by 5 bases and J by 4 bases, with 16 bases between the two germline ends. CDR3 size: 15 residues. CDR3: CASSLEADRADTQYF. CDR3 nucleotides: TGTGCCAGCAGTCTTGAGGCAGATAGAGCAGATACGCAGTATTTT.

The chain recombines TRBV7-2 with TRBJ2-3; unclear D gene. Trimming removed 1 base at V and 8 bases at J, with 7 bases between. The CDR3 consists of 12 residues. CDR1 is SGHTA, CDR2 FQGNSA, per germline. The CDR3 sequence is CASSLDVGTQYF. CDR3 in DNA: TGTGCCAGCAGCTTAGACGTCGGTACGCAGTATTTT.

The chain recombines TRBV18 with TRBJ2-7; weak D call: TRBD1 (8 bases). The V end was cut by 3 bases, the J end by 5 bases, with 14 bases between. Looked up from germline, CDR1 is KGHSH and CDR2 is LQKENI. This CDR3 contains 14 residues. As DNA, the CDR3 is TGTGCCAGCTCACCGCGGACAGGGAGGGACGAGCAGTACTTC. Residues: CASSPRTGRDEQYF.

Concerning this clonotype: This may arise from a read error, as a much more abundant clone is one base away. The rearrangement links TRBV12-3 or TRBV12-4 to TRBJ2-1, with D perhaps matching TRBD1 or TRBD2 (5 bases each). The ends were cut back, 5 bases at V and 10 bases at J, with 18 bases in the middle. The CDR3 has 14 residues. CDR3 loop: CASSPGTMGYEQFF. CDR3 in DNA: TGTGCCAGCAGTCCAGGGACGATGGGGTACGAGCAGTTCTTC.

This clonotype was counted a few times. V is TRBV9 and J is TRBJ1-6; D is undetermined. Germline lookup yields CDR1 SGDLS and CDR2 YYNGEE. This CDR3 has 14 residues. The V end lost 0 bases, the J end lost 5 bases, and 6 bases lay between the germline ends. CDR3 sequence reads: CASSVGPNNSPLHF. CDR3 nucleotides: TGTGCCAGCAGCGTAGGGCCAAATAATTCACCCCTCCACTTT.

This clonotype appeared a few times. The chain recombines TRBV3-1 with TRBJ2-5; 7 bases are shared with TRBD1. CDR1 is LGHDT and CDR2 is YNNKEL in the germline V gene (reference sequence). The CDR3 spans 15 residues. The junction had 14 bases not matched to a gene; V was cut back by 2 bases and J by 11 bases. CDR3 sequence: CASSQIPGQPPEQYF. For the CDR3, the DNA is TGTGCCAGCAGCCAAATCCCGGGACAGCCGCCTGAGCAGTACTTC.

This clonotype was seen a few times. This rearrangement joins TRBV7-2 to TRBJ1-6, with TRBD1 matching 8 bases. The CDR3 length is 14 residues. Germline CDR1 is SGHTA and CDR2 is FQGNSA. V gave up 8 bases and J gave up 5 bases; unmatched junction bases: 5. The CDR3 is CASCWTGNNSPLHF. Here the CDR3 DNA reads TGTGCCAGCTGCTGGACAGGGAATAATTCACCCCTCCACTTT. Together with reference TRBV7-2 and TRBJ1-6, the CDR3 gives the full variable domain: GAGVSQSPSNKVTEKGKDVELRCDPISGHTALYWYRQSLGQGLEFLIYFQGNSAPDKSGLPSDRFSAERTGGSVSTLTIQRTQQEDSAVYLCASCWTGNNSPLHFGNGTRLTVT.

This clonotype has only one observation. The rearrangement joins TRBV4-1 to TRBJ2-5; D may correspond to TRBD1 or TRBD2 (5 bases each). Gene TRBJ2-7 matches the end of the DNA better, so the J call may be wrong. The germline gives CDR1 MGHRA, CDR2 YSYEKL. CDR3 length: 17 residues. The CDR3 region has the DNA TGCGCCAGCAGCCAAGATCGGGGACGCGACACCGATGGCGAGCAGTACTTC. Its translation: CASSQDRGRDTDGEQYF.

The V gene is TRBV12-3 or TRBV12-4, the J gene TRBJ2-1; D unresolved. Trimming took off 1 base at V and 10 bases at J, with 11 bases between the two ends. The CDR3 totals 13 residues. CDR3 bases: TGTGCCAGCAGTTTAGAGGTCGTTAAGGAGCAGTTCTTC. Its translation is CASSLEVVKEQFF.

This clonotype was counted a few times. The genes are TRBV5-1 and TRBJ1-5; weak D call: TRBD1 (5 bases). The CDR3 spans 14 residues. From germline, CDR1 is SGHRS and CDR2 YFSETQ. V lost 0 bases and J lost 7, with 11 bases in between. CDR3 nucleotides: TGCGCCAGCAGCTTGGGGCAGGGATGGCAGCCCCAGCATTTT. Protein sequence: CASSLGQGWQPQHF.

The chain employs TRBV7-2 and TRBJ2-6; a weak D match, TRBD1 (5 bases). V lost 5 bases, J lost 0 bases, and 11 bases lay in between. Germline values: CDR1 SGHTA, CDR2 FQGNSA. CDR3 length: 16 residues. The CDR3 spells CASSRGHLSGANVLTF. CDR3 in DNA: TGTGCCAGCAGCCGAGGACACCTCTCTGGGGCCAACGTCCTGACTTTC.

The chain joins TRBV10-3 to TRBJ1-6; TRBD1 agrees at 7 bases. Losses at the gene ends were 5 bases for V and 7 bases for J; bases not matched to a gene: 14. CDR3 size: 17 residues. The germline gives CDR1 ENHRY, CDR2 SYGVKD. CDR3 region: CAISPAGDSASNSPLHF. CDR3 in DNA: TGTGCCATCAGTCCGGCAGGGGACAGTGCCTCAAATTCACCCCTCCACTTT.

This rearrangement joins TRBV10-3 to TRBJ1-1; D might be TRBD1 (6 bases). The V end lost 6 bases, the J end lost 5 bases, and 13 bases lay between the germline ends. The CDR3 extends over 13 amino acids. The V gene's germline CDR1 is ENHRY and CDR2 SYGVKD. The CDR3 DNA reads TGTGCCATCAGAGCCACACAGGGAACTGAAGCTTTCTTT. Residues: CAIRATQGTEAFF.